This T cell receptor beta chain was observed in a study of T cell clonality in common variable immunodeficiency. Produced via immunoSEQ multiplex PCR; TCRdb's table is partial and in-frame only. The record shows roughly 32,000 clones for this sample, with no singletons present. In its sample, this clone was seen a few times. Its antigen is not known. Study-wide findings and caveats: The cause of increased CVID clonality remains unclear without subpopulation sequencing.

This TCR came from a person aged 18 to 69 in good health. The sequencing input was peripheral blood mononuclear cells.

Incomplete CDR3 DNA: TGTGCCTGGGCCCCGGGACACAGACCCGAG. This codes for CAWAPGHRPE. The full CDR3 protein reads CAWAPGHRPEQYF. The chain links TRBV30 to TRBJ2-7, with a weak D call TRBD1 (6 bases). The missing CDR3 end, 3 residues past where the read stops, is filled in from the germline J gene. The CDR3 has 13 residues. V lost 5 bases and J 6 bases, leaving 17 bases between the germline ends. Germline CDR1 and CDR2: GTSNPN and SVGIG (reference sequence).